The TCR beta chain described here comes from a study of blood T cell repertoires in COVID-19. Turning to the study itself: Researchers got acute and convalescent COVID-19 samples from the United States, Italy and Spain. PBMCs, B-cell-depleted T cells, or T cells were the source of the cDNA or gDNA that made up the material.

The method was immunoSEQ multiplex PCR; TCRdb's version includes in-frame clones alone and lacks a portion of them. The sample shows about 200,000 clones, 80% to 90% of them seen only once. The study drew participants aged about 18 to 90 years from some 24 US areas. This clone was seen only once. There are 16 residues in the CDR3. CDR1 is SEHNR, CDR2 FQNEAQ, per germline (reference sequence). V dropped 4 bases and J dropped 0 bases, with 12 bases sitting between them. This chain connects TRBV7-9 to TRBJ2-2; TRBD1 might be the D (6 bases). This sequence originates from a woman aged 40-49 years with acute COVID-19. Source material: PBMCs or T cells enriched from blood (not recorded which). DNA for the CDR3: TGTGCCAGCAGCTCCCACACAGGGACGAACACCGGGGAGCTGTTTTTT. It codes for CASSSHTGTNTGELFF.